Following are 11 T cell receptor beta chains from one sample sequenced in a study of shared T cell receptors in the human thymus. Profiled with immunoSEQ multiplex PCR; TCRdb holds only in-frame clones, not every one. Of some 700,000 clones in the sample, approximately 85% are singletons; the top ten hold approximately 0.01%. Another study also made use of these data, one on human thymus T cells.

Sequences were obtained from thymocytes. The receptors here all came from a girl under three years old with a congenital heart defect.

The chain joins TRBV15 to TRBJ1-2; perhaps TRBD1 as D (6 bases). Germline V gives CDR1 LNHNV, CDR2 YYDKDF (reference sequence). V was cut by 2 bases and J by 4 bases, with 20 bases left in between. The CDR3 runs to 17 residues. In DNA form, the CDR3 reads TGTGCCACCAGCAGAATGGGACAAGTCCCTCCAACCTATGGCTACACCTTC. Protein: CATSRMGQVPPTYGYTF.

The rearrangement joins TRBV10-3 to TRBJ1-4; tentatively, D is TRBD1 (6 bases). The V and J ends lost 6 bases and 8 bases respectively, with 22 bases between them. Germline V gene data show CDR1 as ENHRY and CDR2 as SYGVKD. The CDR3 length is 16 residues. The CDR3 region has the DNA TGTGCCATCAGCGTCTCGGGGTTGAGGACAGTAGAAAAACTGTTTTTT. Amino acids: CAISVSGLRTVEKLFF.

The chain uses TRBV9 and TRBJ2-2; 10 nucleotides match TRBD2. J was trimmed by 1 base and V by 2 bases; bases with no gene match: 14. Germline V gene lookup returns CDR1 SGDLS and CDR2 YYNGEE. This CDR3 has 20 amino acids. The CDR3 region is CASSVRVRLAGAENTGELFF. The CDR3 region has the DNA TGTGCCAGCAGCGTCCGTGTACGTCTAGCGGGGGCCGAGAACACCGGGGAGCTGTTTTTT.

The genes are TRBV7-9 and TRBJ1-6, with TRBD1 matching over 7 bases. The CDR3 runs 16 residues. Germline V gene data show CDR1 as SEHNR and CDR2 as FQNEAQ (reference sequence). The V gene end was trimmed by 2 bases and the J gene end by 3 bases; junction bases not matched to a gene: 4. CDR3 in amino acids: CASSLPGTDYNSPLHF. CDR3 DNA: TGTGCCAGCAGCTTACCCGGGACAGACTATAATTCACCCCTCCACTTT.

This chain uses TRBV14 with TRBJ1-1, with D possibly matching TRBD1 (5 bases). Germline V gene data show CDR1 as SGHDN and CDR2 as FVKESK. The CDR3 length is 15 residues. Trimming took 0 bases from V and 2 from J, leaving 10 bases between them. The CDR3 coding sequence is TGTGCCAGCAGCCAAGATGGACGGACAAACACTGAAGCTTTCTTT. Translating gives CASSQDGRTNTEAFF.

The chain employs TRBV19 and TRBJ1-5; D not resolved. The V end was cut by 3 bases, the J end by 3 bases, with 9 bases between. Per the germline V gene, CDR1 is LNHDA and CDR2 is SQIVND (reference sequence). The CDR3 runs to 14 residues. CDR3 amino acids: CASSIRRDNQPQHF. The CDR3 DNA reads as TGTGCCAGTAGTATTCGACGGGACAATCAGCCCCAGCATTTT.

V gene TRBV7-6 combines with J gene TRBJ2-3; 8 bases are a match to TRBD2. There are 17 residues in the CDR3. Unmatched junction bases numbered 13, after V lost 5 bases and J lost 3 bases. The germline V gene has CDR1 SGHVS and CDR2 FNYEAQ. The DNA of the CDR3 is TGTGCCAGCAGCGCCTCCCGGGGGGGGAGGACAACAGATACGCAGTATTTT. Protein sequence: CASSASRGGRTTDTQYF. Looking up the rest from reference TRBV7-6 and TRBJ2-3 gives the full variable domain: GAGVSQSPRYKVTKRGQDVALRCDPISGHVSLYWYRQALGQGPEFLTYFNYEAQQDKSGLPNDRFSAERPEGSISTLTIQRTEQRDSAMYRCASSASRGGRTTDTQYFGPGTRLTVL.

V gene TRBV7-8 combines with J gene TRBJ1-6; maybe TRBD1 (5 bases). V dropped 9 bases and J dropped 6 bases, with 12 bases sitting between them. Germline V gene lookup returns CDR1 SGHVS and CDR2 FQNEAQ. CDR3 length equals 13 residues. The DNA of the CDR3 is TGTGCCAGTATGTACAGGATTAATTCACCCCTCCACTTT. It specifies CASMYRINSPLHF.

A few counts support this clone. The chain couples TRBV7-9 to TRBJ1-2; 9 positions agree with TRBD1. V was clipped by 8 bases and J by 6 bases; unmatched bases: 16. This CDR3 region has 16 residues. Germline CDR1 reads SEHNR; CDR2 reads FQNEAQ (reference sequence). CDR3 in amino acids: CASPSRDREGVDGYTF. The DNA of the CDR3 is TGTGCCAGCCCCTCCCGGGACAGGGAGGGGGTGGATGGCTACACCTTC.

V is TRBV27 and J is TRBJ1-1; TRBD1 matches 7 bases. Germline-derived CDR1 and CDR2 are MNHEY and SMNVEV (reference sequence). Losses at the gene ends were 2 bases for V and 3 bases for J; bases not matched to a gene: 9. CDR3 size: 16 residues. In DNA, the CDR3 is TGTGCCAGCAGTTTACAGGGGGAGAGGTTGGACACTGAAGCTTTCTTT. Translated, it gives CASSLQGERLDTEAFF.

The gene calls are TRBV12-5 and TRBJ1-2; tentatively, D is TRBD1 (5 bases). Germline loops: CDR1 LGHNT, CDR2 FRNRAP. The V end was cut by 0 bases, the J end by 4 bases, with 9 bases between. The CDR3 totals 14 residues. DNA of the CDR3: TGTGCTAGTGGTTTGGTTAGACAGCCCTATGGCTACACCTTC. Its translation: CASGLVRQPYGYTF.